The T cell receptor (beta chain) described here comes from a study of shared clonotypes between healthy human individuals (dated by TCRdb to 2020 to 2021). Looking at the study overall: A couple of women and a few men aged 18 to 49 years were included in the cohort. For each donor, CD4 naive and CD4 memory were each given three plates, CD8 naive was given two plates, and CD8 memory was given one plate. Blood TCR repertoires of a handful of healthy adults were deeply sequenced to estimate repertoire size and the extent of clonotype sharing between individuals. Different laboratories and diverse techniques were used to prepare libraries and sequence TCR repertoires, to increase sequencing depth and limit assay-specific biases. Between about 0.8 and 9 billion PBMCs per donor were obtained by leukapheresis.

Results and caveats for the whole study, not just this receptor: Higher generation probabilities were observed for clonotypes shared by all four sorted-subset donors than for non-shared clonotypes. The genetic and exposure-history diversity represented was limited by the small number of donors. Incomplete sequencing was indicated by rarefaction of sorted-subset datasets, despite the large sequencing depth. Based on pairwise subsampling, the degree of clonotype sharing among donors was expected to be affected by sequencing depth. Approximately 4.8% of naive CD4, 3.5% of naive CD8, 2% to 2.5% of memory CD4, and 0.4% of memory CD8 clonotypes were shared across a few donors. Naive subsets generally had larger estimated clonotype richness than memory subsets did. Sampling was restricted to blood, and TCR repertoires in tissues likely differ from the TCR repertoires found in blood.

For CDR1 and CDR2, the germline V gene (reference sequence) lists SEHNR and FQNEAQ. Relative to germline, V is missing 2 bases and J is missing 3 bases, with 11 bases of the junction outside any gene match. Counted from cysteine to phenylalanine, this CDR3 has 17 amino acids. Here the CDR3 DNA is all that survives: 51 bases in frame from base 1. Using the deep immunoSEQ assay, multiplex PCR amplified TCR CDR3 regions from genomic DNA. For each cell subset, the extracted genomic DNA was distributed evenly across all wells of several immunoSEQ 96-well plates, and each plate served as one replicate. For sorted subsets, each replicate PCR was loaded with 150 to 250 ng genomic DNA, equivalent to some 27,000 T cell genomes. The purified libraries were quantified using a Qubit 3.0 fluorometer, sized with a Bioanalyzer 2100, and then quantified again using the KAPA Library Quantification kit. A separate single-read 150-cycle Illumina NextSeq 550 flow cell was used to sequence each immunoSEQ 96-well plate. The authors processed their data as follows. Because only junctional sequences without quality scores were contained in the immunoSEQ output, filtering matching that applied to full-length reads could not be performed. To assign V/J genes and CDR3, sequences were annotated against IMGT germline references using PyIR, a Python wrapper for IgBLAST v1.9. Any read was removed if the V/J assignment was weak (E-value above 1e-6), the CDR3 was missing, or the read contained stop codons, out-of-frame junctions, or ambiguous translated residues. V3J clonotypes were defined by identical inferred V gene, J gene, and CDR3 amino acid sequence. Percentage overlap between repertoires was calculated by dividing the number of shared unique clonotypes by the size of the smaller repertoire. Richness of each repertoire was evaluated using RTK rarefaction, the Chao1 estimator, and Recon v2.1 estimates of unobserved clonotypes. Generation probabilities for all TCRbeta clonotypes obtained by the gDNA method from four donors were computed using OLGA. This is the immuneACCESS table as TCRdb keeps it, with only in-frame sequences that have V and J called. A part of the clones is gone; compared with another copy, unresolved V genes explain less than half, and the rest is unexplained. V and J calls and clone size follow that table, whereas D and trimming were derived from the DNA. The sample table records a few million clones; around 93% of these occur just once. In total, the top ten clones hold around 1.7% of the sample.

Of note for this clone: This clone's antigen is unknown. Base qualities are not provided; no much larger clone lies one nucleotide away.

CD8 naive samples consisted of CD45RO-negative cells that were positively selected for CCR7, yielding a CD45RA+CCR7+ population without TemRA cells. The donors were healthy, HIV-negative adults with no recently reported acute infections or vaccinations. Only Caucasian adults living in Nashville, Tennessee, USA were represented among the donors. Blood was collected by leukapheresis, and PBMCs were isolated by Ficoll-Histopaque density gradient centrifugation and then cryopreserved in liquid nitrogen vapor phase. Purity and quantity of every magnetically sorted T cell population were checked by analytical flow cytometry. From each sorted fraction, genomic DNA was isolated and quantified by UV absorbance on a Nanodrop 2000c.

The chain employs TRBV7-9 and TRBJ2-7, and TRBD2 aligns with 9 junction nucleotides. Sequenced: naive CD8+ T cells from PBMCs. Sample cell subset or site, as interpreted from the label and publication: CD45RA+CCR7+. The source of this sequence is a man between 18 and 29 years old in good health. Some clones in this sample may be carry-over from other donors' samples. The sequenced DNA is TGTGCCAGCAGCTTAACCACCGAGGCTAGCGGGGTCTACGAGCAGTACTTC. It specifies CASSLTTEASGVYEQYF.